This section outlines one T cell receptor beta chain sequence together with its context. What it binds is not known. The data were obtained in a study of cytomegalovirus exposure and HLA in healthy donors. Study-wide findings and caveats: It was 150 to 200 TCR beta chains that were listed as cytomegalovirus-associated. Rates of TCR association differed by HLA locus in a later analysis, with DRB1 highest and HLA-C lowest.

The PCR used 60 Vbeta and 13 Jbeta primers. The data were produced by immunoSEQ multiplex PCR, yet TCRdb's version contains in-frame clones alone and is incomplete. The repertoire holds more than 200,000 clones, with 60% to 80% as singletons. Sequences were obtained from PBMCs. The TCR comes from a man aged 18 to 30 in good health and CMV-seronegative.

For the CDR3, the DNA is TGTGCCAGTAGTATTCTAACCGGGACAGGGACCTACGAGCAGTACTTC. Amino acid sequence: CASSILTGTGTYEQYF. This chain uses TRBV19 with TRBJ2-7; 9 bases line up with TRBD1. V was clipped by 3 bases and J by 2 bases; unmatched bases: 8. Germline CDR1 LNHDA, CDR2 SQIVND (reference sequence). The CDR3 is 16 residues long.